These 14 T cell receptor beta chains came from one sample sequenced in a study of cytomegalovirus exposure and HLA in healthy donors. This PCR relied on a set of 60 Vbeta primers and 13 Jbeta primers. Clones were sequenced by immunoSEQ multiplex PCR, and TCRdb holds only the in-frame ones, with some missing. The sample yields about 170,000 clones, under 90% seen once. The specimen was PBMCs. The receptors here all came from a man aged 18 to 30 in good health and CMV-seronegative.

This clone has a handful of counts. The V call is TRBV18, the J call TRBJ1-5; D is perhaps TRBD1 (6 bases). Germline V gene data show CDR1 as KGHSH and CDR2 as LQKENI. Trimming stripped 5 bases from V and 7 bases from J, with 18 bases between. The CDR3 extends over 15 amino acids. As DNA, the CDR3 is TGTGCCAGCTCATCACAAGACAGCCAGGGGCAGCCCCAGCATTTT. Translating it yields CASSSQDSQGQPQHF.

The V and J genes are TRBV11-3 and TRBJ2-5; TRBD2 agrees at 8 bases. This CDR3 is 14 amino acids long. J gave up 5 bases and V 6 bases, and 8 bases lay outside the gene matches. In germline, CDR1 is SGHNT, CDR2 YENEEA. Here the CDR3 DNA reads TGTGCCAGCAGTCCTGGGGTAGCGGGGGAGACCCAGTACTTC. The encoded protein is CASSPGVAGETQYF.

The chain joins TRBV7-8 to TRBJ2-7, with 8 bases identical to TRBD1. This CDR3 is 16 amino acids long. From germline, CDR1 is SGHVS and CDR2 FQNEAQ. The V and J ends lost 5 bases and 1 base, in that order; junction bases with no gene match: 10. The DNA for the CDR3 is TGTGCCAGCAGCAAAAGACAGGGGACGAATTCCTACGAGCAGTACTTC. Encoded protein: CASSKRQGTNSYEQYF.

The rearrangement joins TRBV19 to TRBJ1-5, with D hard to call. V lost 5 bases, J lost 7 bases, and 9 bases lay in between. In germline, CDR1 is LNHDA, CDR2 SQIVND (reference sequence). The CDR3 is 12 residues long. The DNA for the CDR3 is TGTGCCAGTAGTCCCGGAGGACAGCCCCAGCATTTT. This sequence encodes CASSPGGQPQHF. Full variable domain (remainder filled in from reference TRBV19 and TRBJ1-5): DGGITQSPKYLFRKEGQNVTLSCEQNLNHDAMYWYRQDPGQGLRLIYYSQIVNDFQKGDIAEGYSVSREKKESFPLTVTSAQKNPTAFYLCASSPGGQPQHFGDGTRLSIL.

This rearrangement joins TRBV29-1 to TRBJ2-1, with a tentative D call TRBD1 (6 bases). The CDR3 consists of 12 residues. Germline-derived CDR1 and CDR2 are SQVTM and ANQGSEA. The chain's CDR3 is CSVTSPGDEQFF. CDR3 coding DNA: TGCAGTGTGACCTCCCCAGGGGATGAGCAGTTCTTC.

CDR3 amino acids: CASSWSGGAGTGELFF. CDR3 coding DNA: TGTGCCAGCAGCTGGTCAGGGGGCGCGGGCACCGGGGAGCTGTTTTTT. The V and J genes are TRBV7-8 and TRBJ2-2; 8 bases are a match to TRBD1. J gave up 4 bases and V 4 bases, and 8 bases lay outside the gene matches. The CDR3 runs to 16 residues. Germline lookup yields CDR1 SGHVS and CDR2 FQNEAQ.

The rearrangement uses TRBV5-1 and TRBJ2-2, with TRBD2 identical over 9 bases. The junction had 5 bases not matched to a gene; V was cut back by 0 bases and J by 5 bases. The CDR3 covers 16 residues. Germline V gene sequence: CDR1 SGHRS, CDR2 YFSETQ. This CDR3 reads CASSLVLAGNTGELFF. CDR3 coding DNA: TGCGCCAGCAGCTTGGTTCTAGCGGGAAATACCGGGGAGCTGTTTTTT.

The chain recombines TRBV27 with TRBJ2-3, with a tentative D call TRBD2 (6 bases). Trimming cost V 5 bases and J 5 bases, with 17 bases left between them. CDR3 size: 15 residues. The germline gives CDR1 MNHEY, CDR2 SMNVEV (reference sequence). CDR3 DNA: TGTGCCAGCAGTCCCCCGGGACTGGCGGGAGATACGCAGTATTTT. This sequence encodes CASSPPGLAGDTQYF.

The chain combines TRBV5-1 with TRBJ1-3, with D perhaps matching TRBD1 (6 bases). Germline values: CDR1 SGHRS, CDR2 YFSETQ. The V and J ends lost 0 bases and 8 bases respectively, with 9 bases between them. There are 13 residues in the CDR3. The CDR3 nucleotides read TGCGCCAGCAGCTTGGACAGGGTGGACACCATATATTTT. It encodes CASSLDRVDTIYF. Using reference TRBV5-1 and TRBJ1-3 for the parts outside the CDR3, the full variable domain is KAGVTQTPRYLIKTRGQQVTLSCSPISGHRSVSWYQQTPGQGLQFLFEYFSETQRNKGNFPGRFSGRQFSNSRSEMNVSTLELGDSALYLCASSLDRVDTIYFGEGSWLTVV.

This clone was counted only a few times. V is TRBV2 and J is TRBJ2-7, with 16 positions matching TRBD2. The CDR3 sequence is 16 residues long. The trim removed 9 bases at V and 6 bases at J, leaving 11 bases unmatched. CDR1 is SNHLY and CDR2 is FYNNEI in the germline V gene. The DNA of the CDR3 is TGTGCCAGTACACCGGGACTAGCGGGAGGGGGGCTCGAGCAGTACTTC. It encodes CASTPGLAGGGLEQYF.

CDR3 nucleotides: TGTGCCAGCAGCCAAGCTGGTTCGTCCAGGGACTATGGCTACACCTTC. As protein: CASSQAGSSRDYGYTF. This sequence joins TRBV4-2 and TRBJ1-2, with D maybe TRBD1 (5 bases). CDR1 and CDR2 (germline): LGHNA, YNFKEQ. This CDR3 has 16 amino acids. Between the trimmed V and J ends, which lost 1 base and 3 bases, there was a span of 15 bases.

The chain employs TRBV9 and TRBJ1-3, with TRBD1 matching 7 bases. CDR1 is SGDLS, CDR2 YYNGEE, per germline. J gave up 4 bases and V 4 bases, and 5 bases lay outside the gene matches. CDR3 length: 14 amino acids. CDR3 nucleotides: TGTGCCAGCAGCCAACAGGGGATCGGAAACACCATATATTTT. Amino acid sequence: CASSQQGIGNTIYF.

The genes are TRBV4-1 and TRBJ2-4, with 8 positions matching TRBD2. J lost 9 bases, V lost 0 bases, and 10 bases had no gene match. The CDR3 sequence is 16 residues long. In germline, CDR1 is MGHRA, CDR2 YSYEKL. In nucleotides, the CDR3 is TGCGCCAGCAGCCAAGATATGGCGGGGGGTTGGAGCATTCAGTACTTC. Amino acids: CASSQDMAGGWSIQYF.

The V and J genes are TRBV28 and TRBJ2-5, with a possible D match to TRBD2 (5 bases). The CDR3 sequence is 14 residues long. The germline V gene has CDR1 MDHEN and CDR2 SYDVKM. V was cut by 3 bases and J by 7 bases, with 15 bases left in between. The CDR3 sequence is CASSFYGGSGTQYF. CDR3 bases: TGTGCCAGCAGTTTCTACGGCGGGTCGGGGACCCAGTACTTC. The full variable domain, its missing parts supplied by reference TRBV28 and TRBJ2-5, is DVKVTQSSRYLVKRTGEKVFLECVQDMDHENMFWYRQDPGLGLRLIYFSYDVKMKEKGDIPEGYSVSREKKERFSLILESASTNQTSMYLCASSFYGGSGTQYFGPGTRLLVL.